These 2 T cell receptor beta chains originate from one sample sequenced in a study of blood T cell repertoires in COVID-19. Produced via immunoSEQ multiplex PCR; TCRdb's table is partial and in-frame only. The table lists more than 150,000 clones, around four fifths of them singletons. Sequencing input: PBMCs or T cells enriched from blood (not recorded which). The receptors here all came from a woman aged 45-65 years who had recovered from COVID-19.

The V call is TRBV18, the J call TRBJ2-7; 7 nucleotides agree with TRBD2. Germline lookup yields CDR1 KGHSH and CDR2 LQKENI. V shed 4 bases and J 5 bases; nucleotides not matched to a gene: 5. This CDR3 is 13 amino acids long. CDR3 coding DNA: TGTGCCAGCTCACTAGGGGAGGGCCACGAGCAGTACTTC. It yields the protein CASSLGEGHEQYF.

This clone appeared once. This chain joins TRBV10-1 and TRBJ2-3; TRBD1 aligns across 7 bases. Trimming at V came to 5 bases and at J to 4 bases, leaving 3 bases not matched to a gene. The germline V gene encodes CDR1 WNHNN and CDR2 SYGVQD (reference sequence). This CDR3 contains 13 residues. The CDR3 spells CASSRQGADTQYF. The CDR3 coding sequence is TGCGCCAGCAGTAGGCAGGGGGCAGATACGCAGTATTTT.